Following are 22 T cell receptor beta chains from one sample sequenced in a study of cytomegalovirus exposure and HLA in healthy donors. PCR amplification relied on 60 Vbeta primers (plus 13 Jbeta primers). Method: immunoSEQ multiplex PCR; TCRdb's copy keeps in-frame clones and lacks some. The sample shows roughly 150,000 clones, approximately 73% of them seen only once. Sequenced: PBMCs. Every receptor here comes from a man aged 25 to 40 in good health and CMV-seropositive.

This chain connects TRBV27 to TRBJ1-2; TRBD1 matches 8 bases. In germline, CDR1 is MNHEY, CDR2 SMNVEV (reference sequence). The J segment lost 5 bases and the V segment lost 6 bases, leaving 8 bases of the junction unmatched. The CDR3 has 14 residues. The CDR3: CASRLQGAGYGYTF. The CDR3 DNA sequence: TGTGCCAGCAGACTCCAGGGGGCGGGGTATGGCTACACCTTC.

This chain joins TRBV6-5 and TRBJ1-1; D ambiguous. The CDR3 has 14 residues. Germline lookup yields CDR1 MNHEY and CDR2 SVGAGI. The V end was cut by 1 base, the J end by 1 base, with 7 bases between. The CDR3 DNA is TGTGCCAGCAGTTACTGGGCCGAGAACACTGAAGCTTTCTTT. As protein: CASSYWAENTEAFF.

This clone was seen a handful of times. The chain uses TRBV30 and TRBJ1-4; 8 bases align to TRBD1. Trimming took 2 bases from V and 5 from J; bases not matched to a gene: 7. In germline, CDR1 is GTSNPN, CDR2 SVGIG (reference sequence). The CDR3 runs to 15 residues. The CDR3 DNA is TGTGCCTGGAGTTATCAGGACAGGGCGAATGAAAAACTGTTTTTT. It codes for CAWSYQDRANEKLFF.

This clone was seen just once. The V gene is TRBV27, the J gene TRBJ2-3, with D perhaps TRBD2 (6 bases). Germline values: CDR1 MNHEY, CDR2 SMNVEV (reference sequence). The CDR3 runs to 15 residues. Trimming left V 3 bases short and J 2 bases short, with 12 bases between. The CDR3 loop is CASSFSGDSTDTQYF. The CDR3 nucleotides read TGTGCCAGCAGTTTCTCGGGGGATTCCACAGATACGCAGTATTTT.

This chain's CDR3 is CASSVGLGAWNTEAFF. CDR3 coding DNA: TGTGCCAGCAGTGTCGGGTTGGGGGCCTGGAACACTGAAGCTTTCTTT. The chain combines TRBV6-1 with TRBJ1-1; D perhaps matches TRBD1 (6 bases). CDR3 length: 16 residues. The germline V and J ends were trimmed by 4 bases and 1 base, with 16 bases remaining between them. Germline V gene sequence: CDR1 MNHNS, CDR2 SASEGT.

Remarks on this clone: In the same sample, other DNA sequences code for this CDR3. The chain employs TRBV10-1 and TRBJ2-2, with 7 bases identical to TRBD2. Germline CDR1 is WNHNN and CDR2 is SYGVQD (reference sequence). The CDR3 has 13 residues. V trimming: 7 bases; J trimming: 2 bases; junction bases outside the gene matches: 1. The CDR3 spells CASTSGNTGELFF. The CDR3 DNA is TGCGCCAGCACTAGCGGAAACACCGGGGAGCTGTTTTTT.

The chain has TRBV4-2 and TRBJ2-1; 11 bases line up with TRBD2. This CDR3 is 16 amino acids long. The ends lost 1 base at V and 8 bases at J; junction bases unmatched: 7. The germline V gene encodes CDR1 LGHNA and CDR2 YNFKEQ. The CDR3 nucleotides read TGTGCCAGCAGCCAAGGGACTAGCGGGTGGGGGCATGAGCAGTTCTTC. Protein sequence: CASSQGTSGWGHEQFF.

V usage is TRBV28 and J usage is TRBJ2-5; 8 bases line up with TRBD2. Trimming removed 2 bases from V and 3 bases from J; junction bases left unmatched: 5. Germline V gene sequence: CDR1 MDHEN, CDR2 SYDVKM. The CDR3 spans 15 residues. The CDR3 protein is CASSLAGREEETQYF. The DNA for the CDR3 is TGTGCCAGCAGTTTAGCCGGGCGGGAGGAAGAGACCCAGTACTTC.

The chain links TRBV6-1 to TRBJ2-5, with TRBD1 as a possible D gene (6 bases). The DNA end is more similar to TRBJ2-7, so the J call may be wrong. This CDR3 contains 14 residues. Germline CDR1 reads MNHNS; CDR2 reads SASEGT. CDR3 coding DNA: TGTGCCAGCAGTGAGACGGGACAAATCTACGAGCAGTACTTC. Encoded protein: CASSETGQIYEQYF.

This rearrangement joins TRBV10-1 to TRBJ1-2; D not certain. The CDR3 runs to 13 residues. Germline V CDR1 and CDR2: WNHNN, SYGVQD (reference sequence). Trimming removed 4 bases from V and 7 bases from J, with 13 bases in between. CDR3: CASSGEGTAGYTF. Written as DNA, the CDR3 is TGCGCCAGCAGTGGAGAGGGAACGGCTGGCTACACCTTC.

This chain uses TRBV11-2 with TRBJ2-5; 11 positions agree with TRBD2. J was trimmed by 5 bases and V by 3 bases; bases with no gene match: 5. This CDR3 is 15 amino acids long. Germline V gene lookup returns CDR1 SGHAT and CDR2 FQNNGV. Here the CDR3 reads CASSFLAGGRETQYF. CDR3 bases: TGTGCCAGCAGCTTTTTAGCGGGGGGGCGGGAGACCCAGTACTTC.

The V call is TRBV11-3, the J call TRBJ2-1; the match to TRBD2 covers 12 bases. This CDR3 contains 16 residues. The ends lost 6 bases at V and 7 bases at J; junction bases unmatched: 10. The germline V gene has CDR1 SGHNT and CDR2 YENEEA. The CDR3, as DNA: TGTGCCAGCAGGCCCCCGACTAGCGGGAGTAGGAATGAGCAGTTCTTC. Residues: CASRPPTSGSRNEQFF. Full variable domain (missing parts from reference TRBV11-3 and TRBJ2-1): EAGVVQSPRYKIIEKKQPVAFWCNPISGHNTLYWYLQNLGQGPELLIRYENEEAVDDSQLPKDRFSAERLKGVDSTLKIQPAELGDSAVYLCASRPPTSGSRNEQFFGPGTRLTVL.

The chain joins TRBV4-1 to TRBJ2-7; 7 bases agree with TRBD1. Unmatched junction bases numbered 10, after V lost 2 bases and J lost 3 bases. This CDR3 comprises 16 residues. The germline V gene encodes CDR1 MGHRA and CDR2 YSYEKL. The CDR3 DNA is TGCGCCAGCAGCCAATCAGGGACAGTCCTTTACTACGAGCAGTACTTC. It translates to CASSQSGTVLYYEQYF.

J is TRBJ1-2 and V is TRBV7-9, with TRBD1 matching over 10 bases. CDR1 SEHNR and CDR2 FQNEAQ come from the germline V gene (reference sequence). The length of the CDR3 is 15 residues. The ends lost 4 bases at V and 7 bases at J; junction bases unmatched: 9. The CDR3 loop reads CASSWGQGRKLGYTF. In DNA form, the CDR3 reads TGTGCCAGCAGCTGGGGACAGGGGAGGAAACTTGGCTACACCTTC. The complete variable domain, with remaining parts taken from reference TRBV7-9 and TRBJ1-2, reads DTGVSQNPRHKITKRGQNVTFRCDPISEHNRLYWYRQTLGQGPEFLTYFQNEAQLEKSRLLSDRFSAERPKGSFSTLEIQRTEQGDSAMYLCASSWGQGRKLGYTFGSGTRLTVV.

This clone was observed a few times. The chain employs TRBV10-3 and TRBJ2-1, with 14 bases lining up with TRBD2. The CDR3 sequence is 18 residues long. Germline CDR1 and CDR2: ENHRY and SYGVKD. With V trimmed by 6 bases and J by 0 bases, 7 bases remained unmatched. The CDR3 reads CAISGLAGGTDSYNEQFF. The CDR3 bases are TGTGCCATCAGCGGACTAGCGGGAGGCACCGACTCCTACAATGAGCAGTTCTTC.

The chain combines TRBV5-4 with TRBJ2-5; 8 nucleotides line up with TRBD1. The germline gives CDR1 SGHNT, CDR2 YYREEE (reference sequence). The junction had 7 bases not matched to a gene; V was cut back by 2 bases and J by 4 bases. CDR3 size: 15 residues. The CDR3 DNA reads TGTGCCAGCAGCTTAGAGGACAGGGAGAGAGAGACCCAGTACTTC. Translated, it gives CASSLEDRERETQYF.

A note on this clone: An end of the junction does not agree with germline; a read error may underlie this. Other DNA sequences in this specimen translate into the identical CDR3. V gene TRBV12-5 combines with J gene TRBJ1-1; 8 positions match TRBD1. There are 13 residues in the CDR3. The germline gives CDR1 LGHNT, CDR2 FRNRAP. The CDR3 DNA sequence: TGTGCTAGTGGTTTCTCAGGGGGCACTGAAGCCTTCTTT. This codes for CASGFSGGTEAFF.

The sample holds one count of this clone. J is TRBJ1-1 and V is TRBV5-8, with D possibly matching TRBD1 (6 bases). The CDR3 loop spans 13 amino acids. The V and J ends lost 3 bases and 3 bases respectively, with 9 bases between them. Germline assignment: CDR1 SGHTS and CDR2 YDEGEE. CDR3 sequence reads: CASSYYRDTEAFF. CDR3 in DNA: TGTGCCAGCAGCTATTACAGGGACACTGAAGCTTTCTTT.

The chain recombines TRBV4-2 with TRBJ2-3; 7 bases align to TRBD2. CDR3 length equals 15 residues. From germline, CDR1 is LGHNA and CDR2 YNFKEQ. V trimming: 4 bases; J trimming: 0 bases; junction bases outside the gene matches: 4. The CDR3 DNA reads TGTGCCAGCAGCCTCAGCGGGAAAAGCACAGATACGCAGTATTTT. Protein: CASSLSGKSTDTQYF.

The rearrangement links TRBV5-1 to TRBJ2-7; TRBD1 agrees at 8 bases. The CDR3 contains 13 residues. V lost 6 bases, J lost 7 bases, and 9 bases stayed unmatched. Germline CDR1 and CDR2: SGHRS and YFSETQ. The CDR3, as DNA: TGCGCCAGCAATCAGGGGGCGGCGGGAGAGCAGTACTTC. This sequence encodes CASNQGAAGEQYF.

This chain joins TRBV29-1 and TRBJ2-1; D possibly corresponds to TRBD1 (6 bases). V lost 7 bases and J 2 bases, leaving 15 bases between the germline ends. Germline V gene data show CDR1 as SQVTM and CDR2 as ANQGSEA. The CDR3 is 14 residues long. CDR3 amino acids: CSAKQGITYNEQFF. For the CDR3, the DNA is TGCAGCGCCAAACAGGGAATTACCTACAATGAGCAGTTCTTC.

The genes are TRBV7-9 and TRBJ2-7, with 9 bases that match TRBD2. This CDR3 region has 15 residues. Trimming took 1 base from V and 4 from J; bases not matched to a gene: 5. In germline, CDR1 is SEHNR, CDR2 FQNEAQ (reference sequence). The CDR3 region has the DNA TGTGCCAGCAGCTTAGGTAGTAGCGGGAGTTACGAGCAGTACTTC. Translating gives CASSLGSSGSYEQYF.